This entry is about one TCR beta chain. The trim removed 2 bases at V and 3 bases at J, leaving 1 base unmatched. The CDR3 consists of 15 residues. Germline V gene data show CDR1 as MGHRA and CDR2 as YSYEKL. The record originates from a study of blood T cell repertoires in COVID-19. Study in general: In each case, the material was cDNA or gDNA derived from T cells, B-cell-depleted T cells, or PBMCs.

The protocol was immunoSEQ multiplex PCR, while the TCRdb copy is restricted to in-frame clones and leaves out a portion. The table records around 65,000 clones, roughly 85% of them present only once. Sequencing was done on a sample of peripheral blood. This chain links TRBV4-1 with TRBJ1-3; 10 bases fit TRBD1. The TCR originated in a human donor in a cohort sampled during active COVID-19. As DNA, the CDR3 is TGCGCCAGCAGCCAACGGACAGGGGGTGGAAACACCATATATTTT. It translates to CASSQRTGGGNTIYF.